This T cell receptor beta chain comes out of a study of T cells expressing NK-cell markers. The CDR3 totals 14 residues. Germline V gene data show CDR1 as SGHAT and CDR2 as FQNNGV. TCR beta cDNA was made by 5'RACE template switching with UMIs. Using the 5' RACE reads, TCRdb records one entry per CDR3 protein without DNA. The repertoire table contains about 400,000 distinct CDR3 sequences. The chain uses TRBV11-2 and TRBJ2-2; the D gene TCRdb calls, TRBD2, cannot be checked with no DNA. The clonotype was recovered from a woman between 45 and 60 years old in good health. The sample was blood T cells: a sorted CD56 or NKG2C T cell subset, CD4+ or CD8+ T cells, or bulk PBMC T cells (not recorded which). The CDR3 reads CASATSVNTGELFF.